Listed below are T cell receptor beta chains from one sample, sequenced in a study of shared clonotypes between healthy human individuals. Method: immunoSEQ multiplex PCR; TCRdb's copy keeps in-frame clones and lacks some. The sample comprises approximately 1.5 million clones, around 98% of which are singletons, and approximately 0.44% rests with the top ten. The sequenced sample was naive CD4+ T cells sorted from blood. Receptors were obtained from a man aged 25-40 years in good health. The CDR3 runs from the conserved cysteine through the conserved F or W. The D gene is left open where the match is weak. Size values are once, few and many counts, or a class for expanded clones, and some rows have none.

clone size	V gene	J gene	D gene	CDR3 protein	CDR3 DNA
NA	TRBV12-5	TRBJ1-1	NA	CASGLVLRGTAEAFF	TGTGCTAGTGGTTTGGTATTAAGGGGGACGGCTGAAGCTTTCTTT
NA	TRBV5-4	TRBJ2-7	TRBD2	CASSLGRTSGSDEQYF	TGTGCCAGCAGCTTGGGGCGGACTAGCGGGTCAGACGAGCAGTACTTC
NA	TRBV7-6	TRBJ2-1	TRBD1	CASSTGTGHVEQFF	TGTGCCAGCAGCACCGGGACAGGCCATGTGGAGCAGTTCTTC
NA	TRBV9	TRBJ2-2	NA	CASSVVTSGELFF	TGTGCCAGCAGCGTAGTAACCTCCGGGGAGCTGTTTTTT
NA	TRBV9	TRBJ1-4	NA	CASSVGSVQEEKLFF	TGTGCCAGCAGCGTAGGGTCAGTACAAGAAGAAAAACTGTTTTTT
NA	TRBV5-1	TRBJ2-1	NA	CASSLDEGSYNEQFF	TGCGCCAGCAGCTTGGATGAGGGCTCCTACAATGAGCAGTTCTTC
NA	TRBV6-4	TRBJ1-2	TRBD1	CASSSEGGGYGYTF	TGTGCCAGCAGTTCCGAAGGGGGCGGCTATGGCTACACCTTC
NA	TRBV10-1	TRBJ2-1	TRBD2	CASSDPGTSGINEQFF	TGCGCCAGCAGCGACCCCGGGACTAGCGGGATCAATGAGCAGTTCTTC
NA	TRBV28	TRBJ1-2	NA	CASSPGAPPNYGYTF	TGTGCCAGCAGTCCCGGGGCACCTCCTAACTATGGCTACACCTTC
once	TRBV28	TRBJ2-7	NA	CASSLYTGRNYEQYF	TGTGCCAGCAGTTTATACACGGGACGTAACTACGAGCAGTACTTC
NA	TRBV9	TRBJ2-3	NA	CASSVGGGTQYF	TGTGCCAGCAGCGTAGGTGGGGGTACGCAGTATTTT
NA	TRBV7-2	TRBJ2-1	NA	CASSTSYNEQFF	TGTGCCAGCAGCACCTCCTACAATGAGCAGTTCTTC
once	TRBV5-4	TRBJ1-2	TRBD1	CASSSQGVGGYTF	TGTGCCAGCAGCTCTCAGGGGGTTGGAGGCTACACCTTC
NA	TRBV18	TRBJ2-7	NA	CASSPGGSYEQYF	TGTGCCAGCTCACCAGGAGGGTCCTACGAGCAGTACTTC
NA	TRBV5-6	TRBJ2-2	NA	CASSLPTGPSLGELFF	TGTGCCAGCAGCTTGCCGACAGGACCTTCACTCGGGGAGCTGTTTTTT
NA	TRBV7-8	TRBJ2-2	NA	CASSLANIRQRNTGELFF	TGTGCCAGCAGCTTAGCGAATATAAGGCAGAGGAACACCGGGGAGCTGTTTTTT
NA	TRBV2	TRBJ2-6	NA	CASTSPSGANVLTF	TGTGCCAGCACCTCCCCCTCTGGGGCCAACGTCCTGACTTTC
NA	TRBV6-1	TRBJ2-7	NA	CASSFWTGTTYEQYF	TGTGCCAGCAGTTTTTGGACCGGGACAACCTACGAGCAGTACTTC
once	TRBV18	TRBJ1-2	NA	CASSPMLVGGIDYGYTF	TGTGCCAGCTCACCGATGCTGGTCGGGGGGATCGACTATGGCTACACCTTC
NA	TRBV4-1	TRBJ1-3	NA	CASSQERKRLAGNTIYF	TGCGCCAGCAGCCAAGAAAGGAAAAGGCTTGCTGGAAACACCATATATTTT
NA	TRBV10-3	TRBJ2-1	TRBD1	CAISGTRTGGMGIINEQFF	TGTGCCATCAGTGGCACGAGGACAGGGGGAATGGGGATCATCAATGAGCAGTTCTTC
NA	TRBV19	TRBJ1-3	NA	CASSRQANSGNTIYF	TGTGCCAGTAGCAGACAGGCGAACTCTGGAAACACCATATATTTT
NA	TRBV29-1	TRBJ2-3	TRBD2	CSVDSSSGRFRDTQYF	TGCAGCGTTGATTCGTCTAGCGGGAGGTTTAGAGATACGCAGTATTTT
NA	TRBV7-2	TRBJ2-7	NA	CASSYGGSRGTYEQYF	TGTGCCAGCAGCTACGGCGGGAGCAGGGGAACCTACGAGCAGTACTTC
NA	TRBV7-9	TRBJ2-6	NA	CASSPGLRANVLTF	TGTGCCAGCAGCCCGGGTCTGAGGGCCAACGTCCTGACTTTC
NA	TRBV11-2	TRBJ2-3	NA	CASSSTDTQYF	TGTGCCAGCAGCTCGACAGATACGCAGTATTTT
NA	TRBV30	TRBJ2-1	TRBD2	CAWSRDRTSGKKGNNEQFF	TGTGCCTGGAGTCGGGACAGGACTAGCGGGAAAAAAGGGAACAATGAGCAGTTCTTC
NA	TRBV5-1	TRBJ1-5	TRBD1	CASSPGTGSNQPQHF	TGCGCCAGCAGCCCCGGGACAGGCTCCAATCAGCCCCAGCATTTT
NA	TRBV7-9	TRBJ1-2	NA	CASSLVGGSPAGTF	TGTGCCAGCAGCTTAGTCGGTGGGAGTCCGGCCGGCACCTTC
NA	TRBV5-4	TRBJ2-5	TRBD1	CASSSRDRYQETQYF	TGTGCCAGCAGCTCCAGGGACAGGTATCAAGAGACCCAGTACTTC
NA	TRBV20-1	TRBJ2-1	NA	CSAGTSAEQFF	TGCAGTGCTGGGACGAGCGCTGAGCAGTTCTTC
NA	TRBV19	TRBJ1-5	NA	CASSLKSNQPQHF	TGTGCCAGTAGCCTCAAGAGCAATCAGCCCCAGCATTTT
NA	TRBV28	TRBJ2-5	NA	CASGEGWGQETQYF	TGTGCCAGCGGAGAGGGTTGGGGTCAAGAGACCCAGTACTTC
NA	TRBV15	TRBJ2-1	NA	CATSRTRTAELNEQFF	TGTGCCACCAGCAGGACAAGGACAGCGGAGCTCAATGAGCAGTTCTTC
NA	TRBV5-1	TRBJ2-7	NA	CASSFVGYEQYF	TGCGCCAGCAGCTTTGTGGGTTACGAGCAGTACTTC
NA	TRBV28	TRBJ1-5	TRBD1	CASRPGGVQPQHF	TGTGCCAGCAGACCAGGGGGAGTACAGCCCCAGCATTTT
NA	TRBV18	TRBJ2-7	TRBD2	CASSPLAGEQYF	TGTGCCAGCTCACCTTTAGCGGGAGAGCAGTACTTC
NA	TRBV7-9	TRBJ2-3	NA	CASSFRTPSGDGTQYF	TGTGCCAGCAGCTTCAGGACCCCCTCGGGGGACGGTACGCAGTATTTT
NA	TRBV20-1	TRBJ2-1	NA	CSAARSEQFF	TGCAGTGCAGCCCGTAGTGAGCAGTTCTTC
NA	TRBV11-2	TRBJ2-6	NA	CASSVVGGVNVLTF	TGTGCCAGCAGCGTCGTCGGGGGTGTGAACGTCCTGACTTTC
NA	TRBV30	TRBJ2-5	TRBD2	CAWSPDSFRRGAQYF	TGTGCCTGGAGTCCTGACTCCTTTCGTCGGGGGGCCCAGTACTTC
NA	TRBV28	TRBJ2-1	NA	CASSLNRGLVGYNEQFF	TGTGCCAGCAGTTTGAACCGCGGGTTAGTCGGCTACAATGAGCAGTTCTTC
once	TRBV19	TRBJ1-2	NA	CASSIEARGISGYTF	TGTGCCAGTAGTATAGAGGCCAGGGGAATCTCTGGCTACACCTTC
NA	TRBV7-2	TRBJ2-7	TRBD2	CASSRGLAGGVRLPYEQYF	TGTGCCAGCAGCCGAGGACTAGCGGGAGGGGTTAGGTTGCCCTACGAGCAGTACTTC
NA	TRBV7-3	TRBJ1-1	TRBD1	CASSGTGRTEAFF	TGTGCCAGCAGCGGGACAGGGAGGACTGAAGCTTTCTTT
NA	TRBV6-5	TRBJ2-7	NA	CASSSPGNSYEQYF	TGTGCCAGCAGTTCTCCAGGAAACTCCTACGAGCAGTACTTC
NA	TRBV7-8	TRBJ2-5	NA	CASSLVVADLGGTQYF	TGTGCCAGCAGCTTAGTTGTGGCGGACCTAGGCGGGACCCAGTACTTC
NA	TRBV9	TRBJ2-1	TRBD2	CASSVSLAGERVF	TGTGCCAGCAGCGTAAGCCTAGCGGGAGAACGGGTCTTC
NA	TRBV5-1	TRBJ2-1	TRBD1	CASSLGHTRGPANEQFF	TGCGCCAGCAGCTTGGGTCACACAAGGGGGCCAGCCAATGAGCAGTTCTTC